The entry below describes one T cell receptor (beta chain). The protocol was immunoSEQ multiplex PCR, while the TCRdb copy is restricted to in-frame clones and leaves out a portion. The sample lists tens of thousands of clones, 88% occurring once. The data were obtained in a study of OX40 agonist ivuxolimab in advanced cancers. CDR3 length: 13 residues. Trimming left V 3 bases short and J 8 bases short, with 11 bases between. Germline CDR1 MGHRA, CDR2 YSYEKL. The sequencing here drew on CD4+ or CD8+ T cells sorted from blood, taken in a trial of the OX40 agonist ivuxolimab. The TCR comes from an adult with an advanced solid tumor such as melanoma, head and neck, liver or kidney cancer. The chain carries TRBV4-1 and TRBJ2-1; D not resolved. CDR3 DNA sequence: TGCGCCAGCAGCCAGGGAATCGTCGATGAGCAGTTCTTC. Translation: CASSQGIVDEQFF.